This is a list of T cell receptor beta chains from one sample in a study of cytomegalovirus exposure and HLA in healthy donors. Profiled with immunoSEQ multiplex PCR; TCRdb holds only in-frame clones, not every one. The sample includes 150,000 to 200,000 clones, roughly 87% seen only once; the top ten take less than 0.3%. Specimen: PBMCs. All receptors come from a girl in the first two years of life in good health and CMV-seronegative. Both conserved end residues are part of each CDR3. D genes are given only for firm matches. The listing skips clone size in some rows; elsewhere it reads once, few, many or a size class.

cdr3_nt	cdr3_aa	clone_size	d_call	v_call	j_call
TGTGCCAGCAGCCAAGATTATTACTCCTACGAGCAGTACTTC	CASSQDYYSYEQYF	-	-	TRBV14	TRBJ2-7
TGTGCCTGGAAGACTAGTGCTGAGACCCAGTACTTC	CAWKTSAETQYF	-	-	TRBV30	TRBJ2-5
TGTGCCAGCAGTTACTGGGCTAGCGCCGGGGCGCAGTATTTT	CASSYWASAGAQYF	-	-	TRBV6-5	TRBJ2-3
TGTGCCAGCAGAGCTAGCGTCGATGAGCAGTTCTTC	CASRASVDEQFF	-	-	TRBV5-5	TRBJ2-1
TGTGCCAGCTGGACACTGGACTACGAGCAGTACTTC	CASWTLDYEQYF	-	-	TRBV19	TRBJ2-7
TGTGCCAGCAAATCACAGGGTCCTGGCTACACCTTC	CASKSQGPGYTF	-	-	TRBV27	TRBJ1-2
TGTGCCAGCCTCACCAGTCAGGCCCAATGGGACACCATATATTTT	CASLTSQAQWDTIYF	-	-	TRBV18	TRBJ1-3
TGTGCCAGCACTCAGTGGAACACTGAAGCTTTCTTT	CASTQWNTEAFF	-	-	TRBV13	TRBJ1-1
TGCAGTGCTGAACTAGCTGCTACGCAGTATTTT	CSAELAATQYF	-	-	TRBV20-1	TRBJ2-3
TGTGCTAGTGGTTCGACTAGCGGGGGACCTTACAATGAGCAGTTCTTC	CASGSTSGGPYNEQFF	once	TRBD2	TRBV12-5	TRBJ2-1
TGTGCCAGCAACCTCGACAGGGCGGGAAGTTCACCCCTCCACTTT	CASNLDRAGSSPLHF	-	TRBD1	TRBV6-6	TRBJ1-6
TGTGCCAGCAGCTTCGGACTACAACCCGGGAAGTACGAGCAGTACTTC	CASSFGLQPGKYEQYF	-	-	TRBV7-2	TRBJ2-7
TGCGCCAGCAGCTCTAGCGGGGGGAAGAACACCGGGGAGCTGTTTTTT	CASSSSGGKNTGELFF	-	TRBD2	TRBV5-1	TRBJ2-2
TGTGCCAGCAGCTTGGACGGGGGCTCCTACAATGAGCAGTTCTTC	CASSLDGGSYNEQFF	once	-	TRBV5-4	TRBJ2-1
TGTGCCAGCAGTTTAACAGGCAGCTCCTACGAGCAGTACTTC	CASSLTGSSYEQYF	-	-	TRBV27	TRBJ2-7
TGTGCCACCAGCAGAGAAGCGGTATTCCTCGAGCAGTACTTC	CATSREAVFLEQYF	few	-	TRBV15	TRBJ2-7
TGTGCCAGCAGCGTAGCCAGAACCTCTGAAGCTTTCTTT	CASSVARTSEAFF	-	-	TRBV9	TRBJ1-1
TGCGCCAGCAGCCAAGTCGCGGATATGAACATTCAGTACTTC	CASSQVADMNIQYF	once	-	TRBV4-1	TRBJ2-4
TGTGCCAGCAGCCTAAAGGACATAACGCGGGGATATGGCTACACCTTC	CASSLKDITRGYGYTF	-	-	TRBV7-8	TRBJ1-2
TGTGCCAGCAGCGCGACAGGGGTGGGCACTGAAGCTTTCTTT	CASSATGVGTEAFF	few	TRBD1	TRBV5-5	TRBJ1-1
TGTGCCAGCACCCGACAGGGGGCAGGGCAGCCCCAGCATTTT	CASTRQGAGQPQHF	-	TRBD1	TRBV5-6	TRBJ1-5
TGCGCCAGCGGGGCTACGACTAGCGAGTACAATGAGCAGTTCTTC	CASGATTSEYNEQFF	-	TRBD2	TRBV5-1	TRBJ2-1
TGTGCCCGCATGGACAGGGAGGTAGCCTACGAGCAGTACTTC	CARMDREVAYEQYF	-	TRBD1	TRBV25-1	TRBJ2-7
TGCGCCAGCAGCTTGGTAGGTAGCGCCGACAATGAGCAGTTCTTC	CASSLVGSADNEQFF	-	-	TRBV5-1	TRBJ2-1
TGCGCCAGCAGCTTGGTTCCGCAGTCAGCTAACTATGGCTACACCTTC	CASSLVPQSANYGYTF	-	-	TRBV5-1	TRBJ1-2